This TCR beta chain came from a study of radiotherapy plus CTLA-4 blockade in lung cancer. Some clones are missing from TCRdb's copy, which holds only in-frame ones; the method was immunoSEQ multiplex PCR. The data contain around 82,000 clones, under 80% of them singletons. The CDR3 totals 12 residues. Trimming left V 1 base short and J 9 bases short, with 9 bases between. Germline V gene data show CDR1 as SGHVS and CDR2 as FQNEAQ. General study findings and limits: After radiotherapy and ipilimumab, tumor-derived clones expanded in peripheral blood. The best predictor of response was reported to be early blood T cell clone dynamics, with interferon-beta.

Comments on this clone: Its antigen remains unknown.

Ipilimumab CTLA-4 blockade and focal radiation were given to patients with chemo-refractory metastatic non-small-cell lung cancer. The receptor's source is a human donor with non-small cell lung cancer whose response to radiotherapy plus ipilimumab could not be evaluated. Some clones in this sample may be carry-over from other donors' samples. This specimen was peripheral blood, taken from a patient treated with radiotherapy plus ipilimumab. V and J are TRBV7-8 and TRBJ2-5; D is possibly TRBD1 (6 bases). CDR3 amino acids: CASSLVQGSQYF. CDR3 DNA: TGTGCCAGCAGCTTAGTACAGGGATCCCAGTACTTC.